The sequence of this T cell receptor beta chain was determined in a study of T cell responses to AZD1222 COVID-19 vaccine. Findings and caveats of the study: There were mostly white British donors and more females than males, and clonal diversity was possibly underestimated.

As concerns this clone: Its antigen is undetermined.

TCRdb keeps only in-frame clones here, not all; method: immunoSEQ multiplex PCR. This table holds some 120,000 clones, roughly 85% found once. The trim removed 3 bases at V and 3 bases at J, leaving 6 bases unmatched. Per the germline V gene, CDR1 is LGHDT and CDR2 is YNNKEL (reference sequence). The CDR3 sequence is 16 residues long. The sequence derives from an adult in good health. The sample consisted of peripheral blood, taken on day 0 of MenACWY control vaccination. The chain joins TRBV3-1 (or the pseudogene TRBV3-2) to TRBJ2-3; TRBD1 matches 10 bases. CDR3 coding DNA: TGTGCCAGCAGCCACCAGACAGGGGGCTGGACAGATACGCAGTATTTT. Protein product: CASSHQTGGWTDTQYF.